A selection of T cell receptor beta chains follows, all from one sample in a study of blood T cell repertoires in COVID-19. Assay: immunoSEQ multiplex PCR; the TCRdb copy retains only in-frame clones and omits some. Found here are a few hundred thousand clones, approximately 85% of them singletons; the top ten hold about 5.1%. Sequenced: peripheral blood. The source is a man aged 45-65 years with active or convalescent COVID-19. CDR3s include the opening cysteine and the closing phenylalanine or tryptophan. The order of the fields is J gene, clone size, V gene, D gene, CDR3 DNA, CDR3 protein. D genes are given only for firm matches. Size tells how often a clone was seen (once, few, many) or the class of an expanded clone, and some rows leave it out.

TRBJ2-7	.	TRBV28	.	TGTGCCAGCAGTCGCCAACACCAACAGAGGAGGTACGAGCAGTACTTC	CASSRQHQQRRYEQYF
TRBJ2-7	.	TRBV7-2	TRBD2	TGTGCCAGCAGCTTAGGAACTAGCGGGAGGCAAGAGCAGTACTTC	CASSLGTSGRQEQYF
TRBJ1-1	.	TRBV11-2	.	TGTGCCAGCAGCTTTGGACAGCTGAACACTGAAGCTTTCTTT	CASSFGQLNTEAFF
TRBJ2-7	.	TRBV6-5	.	TGTGCCAGCACTAACGCTGGCGGCGAGCAGTACTTC	CASTNAGGEQYF
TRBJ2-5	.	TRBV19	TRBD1	TGTGCCAGTAGTACCCTTGGGACAGGGAGAGAGACCCAGTACTTC	CASSTLGTGRETQYF
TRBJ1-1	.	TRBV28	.	TGTGCCAGCAGTTTATCGGGAGGGGGGTACACTGAAGCTTTCTTT	CASSLSGGGYTEAFF
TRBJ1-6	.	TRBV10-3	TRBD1	TGTGCCATCAGTCAGGACAGGGTCGATTCACCCCTCCACTTT	CAISQDRVDSPLHF
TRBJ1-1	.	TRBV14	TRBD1	TGTGCCAGCAGCCCGAGACAGGGGGGCACTGAAGCTTTCTTT	CASSPRQGGTEAFF
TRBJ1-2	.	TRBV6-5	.	TGTGCCAGCAGCCCGGGGGGGGGTAATAACTATGGCTACACCTTC	CASSPGGGNNYGYTF
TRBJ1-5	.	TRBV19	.	TGTGCCAGTAGTATATCGACGCTGAGCGGCCAGCCCCAGCATTTT	CASSISTLSGQPQHF
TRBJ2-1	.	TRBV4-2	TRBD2	TGTGCCAGCAGCCAAGAATATAGCGGGACGTCCTACAATGAGCAGTTCTTC	CASSQEYSGTSYNEQFF
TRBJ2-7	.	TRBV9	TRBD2	TGTGCCAGCAGCGTAGCTACGGGACTAGCGGGAGTTGAGCAGTACTTC	CASSVATGLAGVEQYF
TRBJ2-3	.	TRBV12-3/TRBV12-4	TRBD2	TGTGCCAGCGCTATTACGGGGGGAGATACGCAGTATTTT	CASAITGGDTQYF
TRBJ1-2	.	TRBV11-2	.	TGTGCCAGCAGCTCCGGGGAGTATGGCTACACCTTC	CASSSGEYGYTF
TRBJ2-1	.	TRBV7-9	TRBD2	TGTGCCAGCAGCTTAGAGTCTGTGGGGACTAGCGGTTTCAATGAGCAGTTCTTC	CASSLESVGTSGFNEQFF
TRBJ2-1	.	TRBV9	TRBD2	TGTGCCAGCAGCGCAGGGACTAGCATTTACAATGAGCAGTTCTTC	CASSAGTSIYNEQFF
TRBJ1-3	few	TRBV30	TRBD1	TGTGCCTGGAGTAACAGGGGCACCATATATTTT	CAWSNRGTIYF
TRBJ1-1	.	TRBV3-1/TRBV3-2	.	TGTGCCAGCAGCCAAGATTTGCGAGAAGCTTTCTTT	CASSQDLREAFF
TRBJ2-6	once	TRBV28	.	TGTGCCAGCAGGGGTAAAGGGGTTGGGGCCAACGTCCTGACTTTC	CASRGKGVGANVLTF
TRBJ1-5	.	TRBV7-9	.	TGTGCCAGCAGCTCCAGTCGGGGGGCTAGCAATCAGCCCCAGCATTTT	CASSSSRGASNQPQHF